This T cell receptor beta chain was obtained from a study of shared clonotypes between healthy human individuals. Looked up from germline, CDR1 is SQVTM and CDR2 is ANQGSEA. Trimming cost V 4 bases and J 3 bases, with 18 bases left between them. This CDR3 region has 15 residues. Profiling relied on immunoSEQ multiplex PCR, and the TCRdb table lists in-frame clones only, not all of them. The sample comprises around 83,000 clones, over 55% of which are singletons, and around 50% rests with the top ten. Study-wide findings and caveats: Several donors held roughly 5% of naive CD4 clonotypes in common.

In this sample, this clone turned up once. Its cognate antigen is unknown. Material: memory CD8+ T cells sorted from blood. Noted subset: CD45RO+ cells pooled with CCR7-negative TemRA cells. The TCR comes from a man between 25 and 39 years old in good health. This chain links TRBV29-1 with TRBJ1-1, with D possibly being TRBD1 (5 bases). The CDR3 nucleotides read TGCAGCGTTGTAATATTGGCAGGGAGGGACACTGAAGCTTTCTTT. Translating it yields CSVVILAGRDTEAFF.